This is a list of T cell receptor beta chains from one sample in a study of shared clonotypes between healthy human individuals. Measured with immunoSEQ multiplex PCR; TCRdb has only the in-frame clones, and not every one. This table holds about 2,100,000 clones, 90% to 95% found once. Sequencing used naive CD8+ T cells from PBMCs. These receptors all come from a man between 18 and 29 years old in good health. Some clones in this sample may be carry-over from other donors' samples. The CDR3 runs from the conserved cysteine through the conserved F or W. D genes are given only for firm matches. Part of the rows lack a size; the others show once, few, many or a class for expanded clones.

d_call j_call clone_size v_call cdr3_aa cdr3_nt
TRBD1 TRBJ2-7 - TRBV5-8 CASSLEVGQAYEQYF TGTGCCAGCAGCTTGGAGGTAGGACAGGCCTACGAGCAGTACTTC
TRBD2 TRBJ2-3 - TRBV27 CASHRDYGVSDTQYF TGTGCCAGCCACCGGGACTATGGGGTTTCAGATACGCAGTATTTT
TRBD2 TRBJ2-2 once TRBV6-1 CASSERGELAGGQSDTGELFF TGTGCCAGCAGTGAACGGGGAGAGCTAGCGGGAGGCCAATCGGACACCGGGGAGCTGTTTTTT
TRBD1 TRBJ1-1 - TRBV10-1 CASSESQGQPNTEAFF TGCGCCAGCAGTGAAAGTCAGGGACAGCCGAACACTGAAGCTTTCTTT
- TRBJ2-1 - TRBV7-9 CASTPPGTSTYNEQFF TGTGCCAGCACCCCCCCCGGGACTTCAACCTACAATGAGCAGTTCTTC
TRBD1 TRBJ1-1 - TRBV9 CASSGRQGAGTEAFF TGTGCCAGCAGCGGACGACAGGGGGCCGGCACTGAAGCTTTCTTT
TRBD2 TRBJ2-1 - TRBV13 CASSLREGTSVGEFF TGTGCCAGCAGCTTACGTGAGGGGACTAGCGTTGGCGAGTTCTTC
- TRBJ2-5 - TRBV4-1 CASSQVRLEQETQYF TGCGCCAGCAGCCAAGTACGTCTGGAGCAAGAGACCCAGTACTTC
- TRBJ2-7 once TRBV4-1 CASSFKRGRGDSYEQYF TGCGCCAGCAGCTTTAAGCGCGGCAGGGGTGACTCCTACGAGCAGTACTTC
- TRBJ1-3 few TRBV19 CASSAGVSGNTIYF TGTGCCAGTAGTGCAGGGGTTTCTGGAAACACCATATATTTT
- TRBJ1-4 - TRBV7-2 CASSLWRDEKLFF TGTGCCAGCAGCTTATGGAGGGACGAAAAACTGTTTTTT
- TRBJ1-3 few TRBV19 CASTSFPSGVPIKISGNTIYF TGTGCCAGTACCTCGTTCCCCTCGGGGGTTCCTATTAAGATCTCTGGAAACACCATATATTTT
- TRBJ2-1 once TRBV11-2 CASSFDTVLDNEQFF TGTGCCAGCAGCTTTGACACCGTTCTTGACAATGAGCAGTTCTTC
- TRBJ1-5 - TRBV19 CASTNLVFLQPQHF TGTGCCAGTACCAACCTCGTTTTTCTGCAGCCCCAGCATTTT
- TRBJ1-5 once TRBV7-9 CASSLGDRPQHF TGTGCCAGCAGCTTAGGGGACCGTCCCCAGCATTTT
TRBD2 TRBJ2-7 - TRBV19 CASSLTFGLAESSYEQYF TGTGCCAGTAGTTTAACCTTCGGACTAGCGGAGAGCTCCTACGAGCAGTACTTC